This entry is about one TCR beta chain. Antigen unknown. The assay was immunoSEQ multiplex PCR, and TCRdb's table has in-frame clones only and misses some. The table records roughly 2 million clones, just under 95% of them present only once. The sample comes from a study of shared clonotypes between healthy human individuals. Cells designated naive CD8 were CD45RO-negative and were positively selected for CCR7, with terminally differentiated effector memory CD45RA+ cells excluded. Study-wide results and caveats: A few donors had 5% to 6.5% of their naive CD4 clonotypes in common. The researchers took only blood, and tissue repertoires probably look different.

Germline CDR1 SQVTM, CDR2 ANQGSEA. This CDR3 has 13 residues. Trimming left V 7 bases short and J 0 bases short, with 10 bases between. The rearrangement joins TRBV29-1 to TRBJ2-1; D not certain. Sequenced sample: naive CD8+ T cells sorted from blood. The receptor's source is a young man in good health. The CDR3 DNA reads TGCAGCGCCCAGGAGAGCTCCTACAATGAGCAGTTCTTC. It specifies CSAQESSYNEQFF.